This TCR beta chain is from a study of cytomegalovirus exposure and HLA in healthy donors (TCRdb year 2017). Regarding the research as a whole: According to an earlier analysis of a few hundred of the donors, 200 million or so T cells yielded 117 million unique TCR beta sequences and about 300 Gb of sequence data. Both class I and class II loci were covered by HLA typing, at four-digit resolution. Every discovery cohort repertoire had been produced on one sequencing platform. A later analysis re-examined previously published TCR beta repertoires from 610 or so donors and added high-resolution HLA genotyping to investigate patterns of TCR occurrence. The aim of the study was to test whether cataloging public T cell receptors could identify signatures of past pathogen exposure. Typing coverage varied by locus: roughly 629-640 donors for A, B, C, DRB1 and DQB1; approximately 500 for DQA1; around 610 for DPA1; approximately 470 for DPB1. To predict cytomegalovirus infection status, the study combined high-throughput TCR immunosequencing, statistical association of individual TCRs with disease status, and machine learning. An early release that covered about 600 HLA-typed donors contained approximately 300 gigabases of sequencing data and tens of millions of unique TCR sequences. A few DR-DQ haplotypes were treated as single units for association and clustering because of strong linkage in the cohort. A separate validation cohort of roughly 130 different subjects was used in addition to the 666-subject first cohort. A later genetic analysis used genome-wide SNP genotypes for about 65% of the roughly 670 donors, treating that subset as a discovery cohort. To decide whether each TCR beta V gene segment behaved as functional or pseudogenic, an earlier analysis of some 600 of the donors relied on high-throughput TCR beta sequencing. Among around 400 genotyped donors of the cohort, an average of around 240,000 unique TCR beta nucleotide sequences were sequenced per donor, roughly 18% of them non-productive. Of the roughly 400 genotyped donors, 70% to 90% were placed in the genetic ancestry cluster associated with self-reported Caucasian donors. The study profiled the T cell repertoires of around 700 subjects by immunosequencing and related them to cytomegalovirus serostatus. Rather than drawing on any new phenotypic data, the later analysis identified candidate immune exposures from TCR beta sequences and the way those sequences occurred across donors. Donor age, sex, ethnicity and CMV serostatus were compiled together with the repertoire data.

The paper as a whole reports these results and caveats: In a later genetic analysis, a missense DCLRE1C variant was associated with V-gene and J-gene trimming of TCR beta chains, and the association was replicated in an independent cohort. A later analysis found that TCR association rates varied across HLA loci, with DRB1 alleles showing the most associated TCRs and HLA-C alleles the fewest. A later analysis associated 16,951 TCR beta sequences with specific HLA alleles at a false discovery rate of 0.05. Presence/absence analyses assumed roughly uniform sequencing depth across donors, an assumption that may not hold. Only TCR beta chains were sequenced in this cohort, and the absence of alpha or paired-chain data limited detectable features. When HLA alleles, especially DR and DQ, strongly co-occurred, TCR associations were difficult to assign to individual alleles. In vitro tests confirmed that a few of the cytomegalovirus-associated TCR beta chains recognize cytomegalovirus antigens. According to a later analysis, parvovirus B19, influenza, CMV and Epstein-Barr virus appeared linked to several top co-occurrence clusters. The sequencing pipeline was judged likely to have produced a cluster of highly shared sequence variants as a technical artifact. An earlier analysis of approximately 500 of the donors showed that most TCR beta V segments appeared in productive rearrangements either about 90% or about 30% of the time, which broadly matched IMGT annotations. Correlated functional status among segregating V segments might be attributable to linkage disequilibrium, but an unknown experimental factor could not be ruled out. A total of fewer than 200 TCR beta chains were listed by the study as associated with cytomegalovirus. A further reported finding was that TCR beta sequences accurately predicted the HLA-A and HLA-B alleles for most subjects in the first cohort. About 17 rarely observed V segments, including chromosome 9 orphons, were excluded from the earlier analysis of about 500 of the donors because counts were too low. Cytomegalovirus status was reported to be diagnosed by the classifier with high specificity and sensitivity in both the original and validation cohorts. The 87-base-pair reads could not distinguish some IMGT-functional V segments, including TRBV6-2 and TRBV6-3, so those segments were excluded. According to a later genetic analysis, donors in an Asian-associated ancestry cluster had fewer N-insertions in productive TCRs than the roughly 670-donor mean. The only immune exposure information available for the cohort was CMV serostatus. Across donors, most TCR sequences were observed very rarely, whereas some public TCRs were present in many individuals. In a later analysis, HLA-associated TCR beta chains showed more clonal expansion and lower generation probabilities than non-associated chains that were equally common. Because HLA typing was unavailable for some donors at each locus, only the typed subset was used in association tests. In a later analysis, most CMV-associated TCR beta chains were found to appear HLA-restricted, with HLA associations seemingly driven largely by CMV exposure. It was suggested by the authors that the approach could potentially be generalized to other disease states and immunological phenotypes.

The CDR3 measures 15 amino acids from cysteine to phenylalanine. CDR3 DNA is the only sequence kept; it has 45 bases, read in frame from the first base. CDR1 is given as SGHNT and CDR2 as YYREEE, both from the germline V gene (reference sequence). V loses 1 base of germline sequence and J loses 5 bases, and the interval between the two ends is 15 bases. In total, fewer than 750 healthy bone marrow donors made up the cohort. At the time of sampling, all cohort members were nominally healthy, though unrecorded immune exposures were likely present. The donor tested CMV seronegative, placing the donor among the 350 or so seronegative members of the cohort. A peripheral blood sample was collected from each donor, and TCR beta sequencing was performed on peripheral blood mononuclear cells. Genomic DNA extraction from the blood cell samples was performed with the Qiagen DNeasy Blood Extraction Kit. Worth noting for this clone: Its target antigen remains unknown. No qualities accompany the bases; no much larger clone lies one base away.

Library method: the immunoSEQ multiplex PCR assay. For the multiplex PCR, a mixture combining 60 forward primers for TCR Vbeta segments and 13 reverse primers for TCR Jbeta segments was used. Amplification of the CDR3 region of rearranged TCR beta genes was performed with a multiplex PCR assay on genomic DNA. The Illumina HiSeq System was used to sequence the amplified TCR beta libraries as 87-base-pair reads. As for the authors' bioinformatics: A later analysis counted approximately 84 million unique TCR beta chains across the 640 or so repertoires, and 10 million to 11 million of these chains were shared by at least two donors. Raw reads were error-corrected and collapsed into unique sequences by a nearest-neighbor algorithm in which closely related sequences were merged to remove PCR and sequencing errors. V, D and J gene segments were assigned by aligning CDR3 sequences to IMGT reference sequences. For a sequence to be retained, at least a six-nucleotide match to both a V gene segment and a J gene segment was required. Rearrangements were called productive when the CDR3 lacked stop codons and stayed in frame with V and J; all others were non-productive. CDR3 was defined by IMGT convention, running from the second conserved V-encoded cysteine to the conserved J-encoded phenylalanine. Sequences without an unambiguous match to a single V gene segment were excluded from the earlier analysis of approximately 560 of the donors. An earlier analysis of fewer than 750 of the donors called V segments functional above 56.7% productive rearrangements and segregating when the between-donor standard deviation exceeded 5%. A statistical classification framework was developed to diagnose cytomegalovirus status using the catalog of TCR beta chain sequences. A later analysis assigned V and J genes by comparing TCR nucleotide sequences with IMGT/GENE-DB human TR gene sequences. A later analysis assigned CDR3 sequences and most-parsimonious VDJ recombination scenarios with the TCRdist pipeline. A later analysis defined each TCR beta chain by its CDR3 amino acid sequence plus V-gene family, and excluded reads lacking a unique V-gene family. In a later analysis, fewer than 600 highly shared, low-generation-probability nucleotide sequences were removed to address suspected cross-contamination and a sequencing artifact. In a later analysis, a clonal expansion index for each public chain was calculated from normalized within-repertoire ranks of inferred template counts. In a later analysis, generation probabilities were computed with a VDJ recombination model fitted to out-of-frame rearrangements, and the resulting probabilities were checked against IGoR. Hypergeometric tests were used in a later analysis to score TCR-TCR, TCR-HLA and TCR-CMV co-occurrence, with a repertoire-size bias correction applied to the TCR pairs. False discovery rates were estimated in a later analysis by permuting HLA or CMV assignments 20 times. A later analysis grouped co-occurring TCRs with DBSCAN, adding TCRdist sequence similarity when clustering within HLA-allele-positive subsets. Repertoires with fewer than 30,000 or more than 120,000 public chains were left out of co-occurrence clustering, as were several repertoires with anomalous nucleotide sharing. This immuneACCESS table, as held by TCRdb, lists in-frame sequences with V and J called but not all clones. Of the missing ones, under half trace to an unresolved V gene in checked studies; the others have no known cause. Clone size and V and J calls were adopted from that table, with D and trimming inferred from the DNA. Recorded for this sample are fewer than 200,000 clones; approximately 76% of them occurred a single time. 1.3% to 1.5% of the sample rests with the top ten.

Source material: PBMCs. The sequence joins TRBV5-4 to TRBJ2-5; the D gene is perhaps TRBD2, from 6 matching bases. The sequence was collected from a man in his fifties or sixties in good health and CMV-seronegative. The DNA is TGTGCCAGCAGCTTGAGGTCGGCGGGACGGGAGACCCAGTACTTC. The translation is CASSLRSAGRETQYF. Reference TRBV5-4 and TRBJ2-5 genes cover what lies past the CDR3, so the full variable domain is ETGVTQSPTHLIKTRGQQVTLRCSSQSGHNTVSWYQQALGQGPQFIFQYYREEENGRGNFPPRFSGLQFPNYSSELNVNALELDDSALYLCASSLRSAGRETQYFGPGTRLLVL.